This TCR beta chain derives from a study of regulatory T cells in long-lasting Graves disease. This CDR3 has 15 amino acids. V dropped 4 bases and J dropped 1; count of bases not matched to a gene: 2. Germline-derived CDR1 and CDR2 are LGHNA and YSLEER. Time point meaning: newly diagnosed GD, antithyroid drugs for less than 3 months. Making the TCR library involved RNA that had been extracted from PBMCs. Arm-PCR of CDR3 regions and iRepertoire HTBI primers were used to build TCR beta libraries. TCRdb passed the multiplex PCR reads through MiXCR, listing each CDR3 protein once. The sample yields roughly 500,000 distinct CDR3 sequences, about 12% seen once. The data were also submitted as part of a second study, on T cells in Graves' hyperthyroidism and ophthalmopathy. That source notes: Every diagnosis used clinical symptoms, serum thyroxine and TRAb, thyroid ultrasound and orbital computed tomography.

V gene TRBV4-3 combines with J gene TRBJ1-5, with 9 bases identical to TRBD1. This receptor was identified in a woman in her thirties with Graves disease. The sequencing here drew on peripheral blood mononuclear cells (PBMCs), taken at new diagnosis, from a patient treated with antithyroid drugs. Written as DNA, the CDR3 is TGCGCCAGCAGCCGGACAGGGGAGAGCAATCAGCCCCAGCATTTT. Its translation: CASSRTGESNQPQHF.